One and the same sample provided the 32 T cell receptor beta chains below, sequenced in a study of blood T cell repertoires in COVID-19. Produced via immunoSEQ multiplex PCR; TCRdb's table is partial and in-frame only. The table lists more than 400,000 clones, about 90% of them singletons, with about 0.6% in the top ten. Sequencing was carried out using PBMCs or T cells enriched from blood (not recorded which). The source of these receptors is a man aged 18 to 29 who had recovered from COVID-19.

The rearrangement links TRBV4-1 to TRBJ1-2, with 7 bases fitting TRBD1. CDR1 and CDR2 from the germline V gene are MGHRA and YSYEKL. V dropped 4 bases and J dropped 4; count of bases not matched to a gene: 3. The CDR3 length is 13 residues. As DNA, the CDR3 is TGCGCCAGCAGCCCAGGGGGGCGCTATGGCTACACCTTC. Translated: CASSPGGRYGYTF.

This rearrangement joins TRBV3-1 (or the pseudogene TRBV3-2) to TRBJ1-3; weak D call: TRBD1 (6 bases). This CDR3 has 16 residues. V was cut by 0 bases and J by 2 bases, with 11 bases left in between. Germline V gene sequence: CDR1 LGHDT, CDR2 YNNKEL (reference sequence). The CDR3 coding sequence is TGTGCCAGCAGCCAAGATCGGGGGGCGGCTGGAAACACCATATATTTT. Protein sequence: CASSQDRGAAGNTIYF.

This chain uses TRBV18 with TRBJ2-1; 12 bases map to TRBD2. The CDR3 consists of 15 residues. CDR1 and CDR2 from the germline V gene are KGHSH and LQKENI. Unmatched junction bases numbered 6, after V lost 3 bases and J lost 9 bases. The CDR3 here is CASSPRLAGVGEQFF. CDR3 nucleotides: TGTGCCAGCTCACCGCGACTAGCGGGAGTAGGTGAGCAGTTCTTC.

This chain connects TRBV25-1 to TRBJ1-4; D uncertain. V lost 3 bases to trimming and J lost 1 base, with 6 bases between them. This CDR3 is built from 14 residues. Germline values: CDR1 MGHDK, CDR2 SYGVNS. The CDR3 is CASSDGRTNEKLFF. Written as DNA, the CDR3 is TGTGCCAGCAGTGACGGGAGAACTAATGAAAAACTGTTTTTT.

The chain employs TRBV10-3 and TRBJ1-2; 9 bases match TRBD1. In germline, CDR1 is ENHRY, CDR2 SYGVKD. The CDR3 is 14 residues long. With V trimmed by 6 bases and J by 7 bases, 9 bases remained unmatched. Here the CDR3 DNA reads TGTGCCATCAGCCGGGACAGGGAGGGTGGTGGCTACACCTTC. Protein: CAISRDREGGGYTF.

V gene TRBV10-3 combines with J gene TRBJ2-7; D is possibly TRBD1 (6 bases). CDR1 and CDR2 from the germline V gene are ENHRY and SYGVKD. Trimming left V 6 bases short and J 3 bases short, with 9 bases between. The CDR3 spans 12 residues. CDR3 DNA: TGTGCCATCAGACCGACAGGCTACGAGCAGTACTTC. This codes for CAIRPTGYEQYF.

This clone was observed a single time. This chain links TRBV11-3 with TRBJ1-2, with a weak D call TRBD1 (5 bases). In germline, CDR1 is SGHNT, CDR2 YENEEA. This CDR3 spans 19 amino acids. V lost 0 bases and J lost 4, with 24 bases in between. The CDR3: CASSLDAPGRKFQGYGYTF. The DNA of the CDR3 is TGTGCCAGCAGCTTAGATGCCCCTGGGCGGAAATTTCAGGGCTATGGCTACACCTTC.

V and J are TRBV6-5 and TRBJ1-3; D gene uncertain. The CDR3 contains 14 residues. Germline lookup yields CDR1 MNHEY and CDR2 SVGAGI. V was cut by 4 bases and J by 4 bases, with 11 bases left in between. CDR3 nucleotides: TGTGCCAGCAGTTCTTGGGTGGGCGGAAACACCATATATTTT. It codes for CASSSWVGGNTIYF.

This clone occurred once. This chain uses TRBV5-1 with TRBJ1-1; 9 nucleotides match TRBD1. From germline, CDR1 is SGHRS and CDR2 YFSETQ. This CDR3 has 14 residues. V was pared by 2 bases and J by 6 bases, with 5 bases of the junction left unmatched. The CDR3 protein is CASSLTTGGSEAFF. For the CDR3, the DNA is TGCGCCAGCAGCTTAACGACAGGGGGTTCTGAAGCTTTCTTT. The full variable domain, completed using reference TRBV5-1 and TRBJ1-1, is KAGVTQTPRYLIKTRGQQVTLSCSPISGHRSVSWYQQTPGQGLQFLFEYFSETQRNKGNFPGRFSGRQFSNSRSEMNVSTLELGDSALYLCASSLTTGGSEAFFGQGTRLTVV.

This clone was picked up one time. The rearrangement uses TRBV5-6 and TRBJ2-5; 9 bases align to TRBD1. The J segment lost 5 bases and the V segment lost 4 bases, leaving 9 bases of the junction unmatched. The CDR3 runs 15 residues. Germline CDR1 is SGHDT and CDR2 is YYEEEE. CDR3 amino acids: CASSTSTGGRETQYF. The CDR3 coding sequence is TGTGCCAGCAGCACGAGTACAGGGGGCCGGGAGACCCAGTACTTC.

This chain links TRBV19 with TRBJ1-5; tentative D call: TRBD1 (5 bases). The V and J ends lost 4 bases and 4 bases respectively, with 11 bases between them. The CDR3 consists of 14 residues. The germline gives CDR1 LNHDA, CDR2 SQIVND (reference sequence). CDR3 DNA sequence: TGTGCCAGTAGTAGGGGCGGCCGGAATCAGCCCCAGCATTTT. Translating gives CASSRGGRNQPQHF.

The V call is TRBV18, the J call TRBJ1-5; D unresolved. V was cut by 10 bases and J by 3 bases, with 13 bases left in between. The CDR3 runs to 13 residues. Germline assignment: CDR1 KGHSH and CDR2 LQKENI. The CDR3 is CATKSDINQPQHF. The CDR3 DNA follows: TGTGCCACCAAATCCGACATCAATCAGCCCCAGCATTTT.

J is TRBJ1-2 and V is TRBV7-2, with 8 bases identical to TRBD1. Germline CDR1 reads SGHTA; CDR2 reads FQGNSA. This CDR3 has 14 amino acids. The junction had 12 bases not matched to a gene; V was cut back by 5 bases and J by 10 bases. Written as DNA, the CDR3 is TGTGCCAGCAGCCTTAGCCGGGACAGGTGGGCCTACACCTTC. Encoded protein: CASSLSRDRWAYTF.

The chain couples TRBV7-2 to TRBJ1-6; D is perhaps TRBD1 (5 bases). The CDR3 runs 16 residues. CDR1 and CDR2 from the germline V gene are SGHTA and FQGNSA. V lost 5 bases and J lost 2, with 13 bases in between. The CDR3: CASSPGEGPYNSPLHF. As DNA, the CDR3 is TGTGCCAGCAGCCCCGGGGAGGGACCCTATAATTCACCCCTCCACTTT.

The CDR3 coding sequence is TGTGCCAGCAGCCCAGACCCGAGGTCTGGAAACACCATATATTTT. It translates to CASSPDPRSGNTIYF. V usage is TRBV3-1 (or the pseudogene TRBV3-2) and J usage is TRBJ1-3; D gene unclear. The CDR3 runs 15 residues. The ends were cut back, 4 bases at V and 1 base at J, with 11 bases in the middle. Germline V gene lookup returns CDR1 LGHDT and CDR2 YNNKEL (reference sequence).

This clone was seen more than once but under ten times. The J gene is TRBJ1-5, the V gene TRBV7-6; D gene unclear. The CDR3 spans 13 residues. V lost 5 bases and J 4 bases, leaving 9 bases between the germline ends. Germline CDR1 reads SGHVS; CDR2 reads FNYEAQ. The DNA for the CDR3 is TGTGCCAGCAGCCCCGGAGGGAATCAGCCCCAGCATTTT. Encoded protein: CASSPGGNQPQHF. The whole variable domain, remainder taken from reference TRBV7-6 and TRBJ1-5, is GAGVSQSPRYKVTKRGQDVALRCDPISGHVSLYWYRQALGQGPEFLTYFNYEAQQDKSGLPNDRFSAERPEGSISTLTIQRTEQRDSAMYRCASSPGGNQPQHFGDGTRLSIL.

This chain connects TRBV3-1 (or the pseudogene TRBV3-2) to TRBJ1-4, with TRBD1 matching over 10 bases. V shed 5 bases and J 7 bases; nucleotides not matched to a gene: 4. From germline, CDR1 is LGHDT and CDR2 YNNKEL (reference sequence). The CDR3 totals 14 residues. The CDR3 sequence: CASSIRQGAEKLFF. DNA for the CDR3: TGTGCCAGCAGCATACGACAGGGGGCTGAAAAACTGTTTTTT.

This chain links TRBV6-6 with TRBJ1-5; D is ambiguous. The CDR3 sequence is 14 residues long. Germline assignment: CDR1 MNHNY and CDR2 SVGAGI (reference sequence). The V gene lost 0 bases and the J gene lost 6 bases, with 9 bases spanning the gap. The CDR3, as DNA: TGTGCCAGCAGTTACTCCGGGGTCTCTCAGCCCCAGCATTTT. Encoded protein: CASSYSGVSQPQHF.

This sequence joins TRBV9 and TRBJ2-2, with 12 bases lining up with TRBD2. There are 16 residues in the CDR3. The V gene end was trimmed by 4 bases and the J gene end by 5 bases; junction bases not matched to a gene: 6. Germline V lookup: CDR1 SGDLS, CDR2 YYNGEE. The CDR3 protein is CASSPPGTSGTGELFF. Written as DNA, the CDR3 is TGTGCCAGCAGCCCCCCCGGGACTAGCGGGACCGGGGAGCTGTTTTTT.

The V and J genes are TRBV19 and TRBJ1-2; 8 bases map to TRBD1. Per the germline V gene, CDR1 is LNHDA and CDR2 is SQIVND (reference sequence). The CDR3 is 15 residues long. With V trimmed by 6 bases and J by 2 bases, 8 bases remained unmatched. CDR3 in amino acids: CASSVQGVGNYGYTF. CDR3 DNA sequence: TGTGCCAGTAGCGTACAGGGGGTGGGGAACTATGGCTACACCTTC.

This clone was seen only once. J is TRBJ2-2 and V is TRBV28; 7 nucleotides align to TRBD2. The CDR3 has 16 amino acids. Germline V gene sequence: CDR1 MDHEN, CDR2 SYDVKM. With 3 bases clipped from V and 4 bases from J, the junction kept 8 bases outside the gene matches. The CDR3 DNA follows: TGTGCCAGCAGTTTTAGTGGACTAGGGGTCACCGGGGAGCTGTTTTTT. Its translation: CASSFSGLGVTGELFF.

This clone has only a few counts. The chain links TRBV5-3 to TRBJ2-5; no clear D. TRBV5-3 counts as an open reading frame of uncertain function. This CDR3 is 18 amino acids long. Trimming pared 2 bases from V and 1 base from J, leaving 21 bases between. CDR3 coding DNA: TGTGCCAGAAGCTTTAATTCGTACCGCTACGCCGGCCAAGAGACCCAGTACTTC. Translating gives CARSFNSYRYAGQETQYF.

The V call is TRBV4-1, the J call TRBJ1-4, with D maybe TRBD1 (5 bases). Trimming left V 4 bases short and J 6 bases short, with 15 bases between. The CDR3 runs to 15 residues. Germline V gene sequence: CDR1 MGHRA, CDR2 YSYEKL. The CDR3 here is CASSLTQGRDEKLFF. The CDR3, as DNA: TGCGCCAGCAGCCTGACTCAGGGTCGGGATGAAAAACTGTTTTTT.

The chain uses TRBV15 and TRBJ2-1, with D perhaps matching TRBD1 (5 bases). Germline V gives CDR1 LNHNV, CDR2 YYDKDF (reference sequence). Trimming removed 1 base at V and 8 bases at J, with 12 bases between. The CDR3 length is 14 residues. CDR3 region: CATSRVKGPYEQFF. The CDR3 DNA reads TGTGCCACCAGCAGAGTGAAGGGGCCCTATGAGCAGTTCTTC.

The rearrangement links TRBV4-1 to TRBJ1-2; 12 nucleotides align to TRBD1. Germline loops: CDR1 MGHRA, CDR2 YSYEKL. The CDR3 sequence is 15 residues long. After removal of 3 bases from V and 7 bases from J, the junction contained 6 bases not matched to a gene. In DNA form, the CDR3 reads TGCGCCAGCAGCCAGCCGGGACAGGGGGCTGTTGGCTACACCTTC. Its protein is CASSQPGQGAVGYTF.

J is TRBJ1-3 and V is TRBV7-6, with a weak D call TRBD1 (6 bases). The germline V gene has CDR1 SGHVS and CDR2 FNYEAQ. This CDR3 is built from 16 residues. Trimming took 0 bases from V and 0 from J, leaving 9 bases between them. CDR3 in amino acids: CASSLAMDSSGNTIYF. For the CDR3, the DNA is TGTGCCAGCAGCTTAGCGATGGACAGCTCTGGAAACACCATATATTTT. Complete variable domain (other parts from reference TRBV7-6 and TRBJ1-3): GAGVSQSPRYKVTKRGQDVALRCDPISGHVSLYWYRQALGQGPEFLTYFNYEAQQDKSGLPNDRFSAERPEGSISTLTIQRTEQRDSAMYRCASSLAMDSSGNTIYFGEGSWLTVV.

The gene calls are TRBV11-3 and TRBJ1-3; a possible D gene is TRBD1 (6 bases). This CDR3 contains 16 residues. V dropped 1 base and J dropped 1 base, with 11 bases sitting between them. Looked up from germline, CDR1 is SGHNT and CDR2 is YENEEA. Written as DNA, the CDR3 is TGTGCCAGCAGCTTAGGTGGACAGCATTCTGGAAACACCATATATTTT. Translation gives CASSLGGQHSGNTIYF.

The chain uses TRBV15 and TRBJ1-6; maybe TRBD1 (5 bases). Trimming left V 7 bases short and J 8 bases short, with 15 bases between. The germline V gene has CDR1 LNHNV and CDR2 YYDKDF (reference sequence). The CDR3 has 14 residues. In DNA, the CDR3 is TGTGCCACCAACTACGACAGACCCGATTCACCCCTCCACTTT. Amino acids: CATNYDRPDSPLHF.

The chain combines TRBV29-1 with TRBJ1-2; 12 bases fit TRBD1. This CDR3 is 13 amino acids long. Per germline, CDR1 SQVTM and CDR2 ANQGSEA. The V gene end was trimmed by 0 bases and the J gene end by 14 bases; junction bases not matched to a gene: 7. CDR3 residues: CSVEEGTGGGHTF. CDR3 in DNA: TGCAGCGTTGAAGAAGGGACAGGGGGCGGACATACCTTC.

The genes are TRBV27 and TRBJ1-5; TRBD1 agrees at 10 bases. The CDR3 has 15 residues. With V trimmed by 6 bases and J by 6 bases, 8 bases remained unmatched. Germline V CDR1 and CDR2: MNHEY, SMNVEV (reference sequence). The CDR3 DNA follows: TGTGCCAGCAGACCTTCGACAGGGGGCCCTCAGCCCCAGCATTTT. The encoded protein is CASRPSTGGPQPQHF.

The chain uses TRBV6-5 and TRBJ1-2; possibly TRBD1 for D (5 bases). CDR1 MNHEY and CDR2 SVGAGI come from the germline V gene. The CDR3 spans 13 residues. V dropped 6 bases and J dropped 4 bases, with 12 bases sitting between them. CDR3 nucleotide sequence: TGTGCCAGCAGGTGGGGGGAGGCCTATGGCTACACCTTC. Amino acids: CASRWGEAYGYTF.

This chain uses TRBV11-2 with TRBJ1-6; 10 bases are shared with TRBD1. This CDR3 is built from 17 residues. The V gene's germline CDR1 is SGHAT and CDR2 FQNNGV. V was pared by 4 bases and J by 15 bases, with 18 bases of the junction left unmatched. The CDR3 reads CASSSGTGVGGGGVLHF. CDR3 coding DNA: TGTGCCAGCAGCTCTGGGACAGGGGTCGGAGGGGGTGGGGTCCTCCACTTT.